What follows are 12 T cell receptor beta chains derived from one specimen sequenced in a study of blood T cell repertoires in COVID-19 (dated by TCRdb to about 2020). Library creation used the immunoSEQ multiplex PCR assay. Held by TCRdb, this immuneACCESS table contains in-frame sequences only and omits some clones. Under half of the omission traces to an unresolved V gene where checked; the cause of the rest is unknown. Across this sample there are nearly 300,000 clones, with more than 70% seen only once. The ten biggest clones cover approximately 7% of the sample. Specimen: peripheral blood. The receptors originated from a woman aged 25 to 39 who had recovered from COVID-19.

The chain has TRBV15 and TRBJ2-3; D call uncertain. The germline CDR1 and CDR2 sequences are LNHNV and YYDKDF (reference sequence). V gave up 1 base and J gave up 4 bases, with 6 bases separating them. The CDR3 sequence is 13 residues long. The DNA for the CDR3 is TGTGCCACCAGCAGAGGGCTAGCAGATACGCAGTATTTT. Translating it yields CATSRGLADTQYF.

CDR3 protein: CASSRTPHNEQFF. The CDR3 nucleotides are TGTGCCAGCAGTCGGACACCCCACAATGAGCAGTTCTTC. The chain couples TRBV27 to TRBJ2-1, with D possibly TRBD1 on 5 matching bases. The CDR3 is 13 residues long. V lost 5 bases and J lost 5, with 10 bases in between. The germline CDR1 and CDR2 sequences are MNHEY and SMNVEV (reference sequence).

In this sample, this clone turned up a few times. The chain recombines TRBV4-3 with TRBJ1-5; TRBD1 matches at 10 bases. The junction had 4 bases not matched to a gene; V was cut back by 0 bases and J by 5 bases. Per germline, CDR1 LGHNA and CDR2 YSLEER. The CDR3 totals 16 residues. CDR3 sequence: CASSQDGTGVDQPQHF. DNA for the CDR3: TGCGCCAGCAGCCAAGACGGGACAGGGGTGGATCAGCCCCAGCATTTT.

CDR3 in amino acids: CATLSTTNEKLFF. In DNA, the CDR3 is TGTGCCACCCTCAGTACAACTAATGAAAAACTGTTTTTT. The genes are TRBV12-3 or TRBV12-4 and TRBJ1-4; D unresolved. V was shortened by 10 bases and J by 0 bases, with 9 bases between the two germline ends. CDR3 length: 13 amino acids.

The gene calls are TRBV2 and TRBJ2-7; tentative D call: TRBD1 (5 bases). Germline V gene lookup returns CDR1 SNHLY and CDR2 FYNNEI. Trimming removed 7 bases at V and 2 bases at J, with 9 bases between. This CDR3 is 12 amino acids long. CDR3 loop: CASTGQPYEQYF. In nucleotides, the CDR3 is TGTGCCAGCACCGGACAACCCTACGAGCAGTACTTC.

V is TRBV19 and J is TRBJ1-1; 8 nucleotides match TRBD1. The CDR3 length is 14 residues. Germline assignment: CDR1 LNHDA and CDR2 SQIVND (reference sequence). V trimming: 8 bases; J trimming: 2 bases; junction bases outside the gene matches: 7. Written as DNA, the CDR3 is TGTGCCAGTTCCTGGACAGGGACTAACACTGAAGCTTTCTTT. It yields the protein CASSWTGTNTEAFF.

V gene TRBV15 combines with J gene TRBJ1-1; no clear D gene. Germline V gives CDR1 LNHNV, CDR2 YYDKDF (reference sequence). The CDR3 extends over 12 amino acids. Trimming removed 0 bases from V and 8 bases from J, with 7 bases in between. This chain's CDR3 is CATSRDRVEAFF. CDR3 DNA sequence: TGTGCCACCAGCAGAGATCGGGTGGAAGCTTTCTTT.

This chain connects TRBV29-1 to TRBJ1-1, with TRBD1 as a possible D gene (6 bases). Trimming cost V 6 bases and J 0 bases, with 14 bases left between them. This CDR3 contains 14 residues. Germline values: CDR1 SQVTM, CDR2 ANQGSEA. The CDR3 region has the DNA TGCAGCGTAGCTCCGGGACATCTGAACACTGAAGCTTTCTTT. Its translation: CSVAPGHLNTEAFF.

The rearrangement links TRBV4-3 to TRBJ1-6; no firm D call. Trimming cost V 3 bases and J 3 bases, with 12 bases left between them. The CDR3 totals 16 residues. Germline CDR1 LGHNA, CDR2 YSLEER. The CDR3 bases are TGCGCCAGCAGCCAGATGCGGGTTATCTATAATTCACCCCTCCACTTT. Translating gives CASSQMRVIYNSPLHF.

The rearrangement uses TRBV2 and TRBJ2-3, with D maybe TRBD2 (6 bases). From germline, CDR1 is SNHLY and CDR2 FYNNEI. The CDR3 sequence is 13 residues long. Trimming cost V 5 bases and J 3 bases, with 9 bases left between them. The CDR3 region is CASSFGRTDTQYF. The CDR3 DNA sequence: TGTGCCAGCAGTTTTGGGAGGACAGATACGCAGTATTTT.

The chain is built from TRBV6-6 and TRBJ1-5, with D tentatively TRBD1 (6 bases). Between the trimmed V and J ends, which lost 2 bases and 5 bases, there was a span of 13 bases. Germline V CDR1 and CDR2: MNHNY, SVGAGI (reference sequence). The CDR3 sequence is 15 residues long. The CDR3 region has the DNA TGTGCCAGCAGTTACGTCACAGGGCCCTATCAGCCCCAGCATTTT. Its translation: CASSYVTGPYQPQHF.

The V call is TRBV28, the J call TRBJ2-7; 8 bases match TRBD1. V shed 1 base and J 6 bases; nucleotides not matched to a gene: 8. The germline gives CDR1 MDHEN, CDR2 SYDVKM. This CDR3 has 15 amino acids. CDR3 protein: CASSLSWQGATEQYF. CDR3 DNA: TGTGCCAGCAGTTTATCTTGGCAGGGGGCGACCGAGCAGTACTTC.